The T cell receptor beta chain under discussion was sequenced for a study of blood T cell repertoires in COVID-19 (dated by TCRdb to the early 2020s). About the investigation overall: The collaborator samples originated in the United States, Italy and Spain and spanned the acute and convalescent phases of COVID-19. The material from the prospective study consisted of cDNA or gDNA derived from T cells, B-cell-depleted T cells, or PBMCs. Deeply sampled blood TCRbeta repertoires from subjects exposed to, actively infected with, or recovered from COVID-19 were included in the dataset. The repertoires were released in a freely available public database intended as a resource for research on the immune response to SARS-CoV-2. The samples were drawn from the first 160 participants of the ongoing ImmuneRACE study and from 950 to 1,500 subjects provided by 6 global collaborators. Sample metadata almost always included a de-identified subject ID, COVID-19 status, age in years and sex. HLA class I and class II types, where available, came from metadata supplied by the sample provider rather than from assay-based typing.

The collaborating institutions used their own protocols to collect whole blood in K2EDTA tubes. For TCRbeta analysis, collaborators shipped samples in one of three forms: frozen whole blood, isolated PBMCs, or DNA extracted from either of those sample types. The immunoSEQ Assay, a bias-controlled multiplex PCR, was used to amplify TCRbeta CDR3 regions from genomic DNA. Regarding the original processing steps: Within the assay, amplification of reference gene primers was used to estimate how many nucleated cells each sample contained. To quantify the absolute abundance of each unique TCRbeta CDR3 rearrangement, sequence reads were collapsed and filtered. Productive Simpson clonality was computed per sample as the square root of Simpson's diversity index over productive rearrangements. What TCRdb holds here is the immuneACCESS table cut down to in-frame rearrangements. Part of the clones is not present; checked against another copy, under half of the missing clones reflect an unresolved V gene, and the others are unexplained. The V and J calls and clone size were taken over from that table, and D and trimming were inferred from the DNA. This sample has around 95,000 clones in its table, and over 80% of those were observed once. 13% of the sample belongs to the ten largest clones.

Broad study findings and their caveats: The amount of clinical and demographic metadata varied by source and participant and was provided uncurated.

As for this clone: Its antigen remains undetermined. Base-call qualities are not available, and no considerably larger clone is one nucleotide away.

The CDR3 contains 14 residues, cysteine and phenylalanine counted. Kept here is only the CDR3 DNA, which spans 42 bases and is read in frame from base 1. The junction shows trimming of 4 bases on V and 4 bases on J, plus 10 bases between the germline ends. The germline V gene provides CDR1 MGHDK and CDR2 SYGVNS. The receptor chain draws on TRBV25-1 and TRBJ2-2, with a tentative D gene TRBD1 over 5 matching bases. Sequences were obtained from peripheral blood. The TCR comes from a man aged 45-65 years with active or convalescent COVID-19. The DNA sequence is as follows: TGTGCCAGCAGTGGGGGCCAAGGCACCGGGGAGCTGTTTTTT. Translated, it gives CASSGGQGTGELFF.